This TCR beta chain was identified in a study of tumor-infiltrating lymphocytes in primary liver carcinoma. Whole-study context: Male and female patients aged 30 to 69 years made up the cohort. Study findings and constraints: Tumors reached a significantly greater top-250-clone fraction than blood did (p = 0.039).

To note about this clonotype: Its antigen is unidentified. At one end the junction does not follow the germline gene, possibly because of a read error.

The CDR3 sequence is 15 residues long. Germline loops: CDR1 SGHNT, CDR2 YYREEE (reference sequence). A primer matching the constant region was used to make TCR beta cDNA from approximately 0.45 ug of total RNA. Three nested multiplex PCR rounds, a slightly modified ARM-PCR method, built the TCR beta libraries. The first two PCR rounds, around 10 cycles each, used TRBV1-TRBV30 forward primers and a C-beta reverse primer. Using its own MiXCR run on the multiplex PCR reads, TCRdb lists one record per CDR3 protein. Here the sample spans about 20,000 distinct CDR3 sequences, around 72% being singletons. From roughly 21-30 mg of unsorted bulk tissue, DNA and RNA were co-extracted together.

This chain links TRBV5-4 with TRBJ2-1; TRBD1 might be the D (6 bases). The specimen was liver tumor tissue from sampling region 1. The subset here: tumor region T1, superior pole. The receptor was derived from a man aged 35 to 55 with primary liver carcinoma and hepatitis B virus infection. The CDR3 protein is CASRSERDKHNEQFF. The CDR3, as DNA: TGTGCCAGCCGCTCCGAACGGGACAAACACAATGAACAGTTCTTC.